This T cell receptor (beta chain) was captured by sequencing in a study of human T cells and chemical hapten exposure. Study-level results: TCRs exceeding a frequency of 1 in 1000 stayed unchanged under DPC sensitization.

Indicated time point: patch test 3, about 24 weeks after DPC sensitization. Treatment: therapeutic diphenylcyclopropenone sensitization with weekly scalp DPC. This CDR3 is 16 amino acids long. V lost 4 bases, J lost 8 bases, and 11 bases stayed unmatched. This clonotype showed up just a few times. The antigen remains undetermined. The library tagged each cDNA molecule with unique molecular identifiers. MiXCR, run by TCRdb on the RACE reads, gives a single entry per CDR3 protein. The table shows tens of thousands of distinct CDR3 sequences, with 11% occurring only once. The clonotype comes from a woman between 50 and 59 years old with alopecia areata. Some clones in this sample may be carry-over from other donors' samples. Sequences were derived from whole blood, sampled in connection with sensitization to the hapten diphenylcyclopropenone (DPC). This chain connects TRBV12-3 or TRBV12-4 to TRBJ1-6, with TRBD1 matching 7 bases. CDR3 nucleotides: TGTGCCAGCAGTTCCAACCCAGGGGGTGGACATTCACCCCTCCACTTT. Translating gives CASSSNPGGGHSPLHF.